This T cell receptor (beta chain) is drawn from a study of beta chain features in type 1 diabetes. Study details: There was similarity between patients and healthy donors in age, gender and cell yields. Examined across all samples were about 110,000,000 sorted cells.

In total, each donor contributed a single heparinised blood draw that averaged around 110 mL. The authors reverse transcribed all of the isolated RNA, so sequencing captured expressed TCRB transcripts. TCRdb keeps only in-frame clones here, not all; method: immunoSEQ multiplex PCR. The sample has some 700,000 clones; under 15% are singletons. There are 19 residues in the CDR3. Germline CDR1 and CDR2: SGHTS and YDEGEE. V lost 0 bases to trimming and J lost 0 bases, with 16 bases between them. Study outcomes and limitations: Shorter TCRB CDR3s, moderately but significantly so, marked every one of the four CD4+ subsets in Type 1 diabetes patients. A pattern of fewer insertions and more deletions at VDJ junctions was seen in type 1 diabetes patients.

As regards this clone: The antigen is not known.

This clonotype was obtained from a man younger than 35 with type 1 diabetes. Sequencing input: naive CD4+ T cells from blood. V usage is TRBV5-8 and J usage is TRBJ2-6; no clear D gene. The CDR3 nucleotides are TGTGCCAGCAGCTTGGGTCTGGCGGTCCCCTCCTCTGGGGCCAACGTCCTGACTTTC. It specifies CASSLGLAVPSSGANVLTF.